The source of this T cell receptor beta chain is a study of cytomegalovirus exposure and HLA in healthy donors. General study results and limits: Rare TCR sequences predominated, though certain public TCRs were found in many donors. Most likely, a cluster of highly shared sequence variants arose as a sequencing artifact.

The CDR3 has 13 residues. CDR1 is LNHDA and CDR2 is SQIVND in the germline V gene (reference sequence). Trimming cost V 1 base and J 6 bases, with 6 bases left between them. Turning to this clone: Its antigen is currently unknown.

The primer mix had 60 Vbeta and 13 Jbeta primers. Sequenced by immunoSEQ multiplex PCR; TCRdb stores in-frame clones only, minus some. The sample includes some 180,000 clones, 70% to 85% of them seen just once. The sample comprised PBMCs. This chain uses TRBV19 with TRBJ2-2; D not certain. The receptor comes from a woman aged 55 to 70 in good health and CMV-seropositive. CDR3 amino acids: CASSIVVSGELFF. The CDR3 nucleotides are TGTGCCAGTAGTATAGTAGTTTCCGGGGAGCTGTTTTTT.